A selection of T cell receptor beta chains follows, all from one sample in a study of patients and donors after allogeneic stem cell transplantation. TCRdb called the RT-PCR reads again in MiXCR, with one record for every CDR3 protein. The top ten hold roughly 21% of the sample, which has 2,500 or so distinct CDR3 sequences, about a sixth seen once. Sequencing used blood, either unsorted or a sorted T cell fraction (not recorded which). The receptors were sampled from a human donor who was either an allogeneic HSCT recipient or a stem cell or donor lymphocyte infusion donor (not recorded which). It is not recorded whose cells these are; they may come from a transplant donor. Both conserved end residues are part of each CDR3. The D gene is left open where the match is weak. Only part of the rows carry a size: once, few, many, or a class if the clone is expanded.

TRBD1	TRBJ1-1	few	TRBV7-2	CASSLRQGRTEAFF	TGTGCCAGCAGCTTAAGACAGGGAAGGACTGAAGCTTTCTTT
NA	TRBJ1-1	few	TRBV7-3	CASSTDSNTEAFF	TGTGCCAGCAGCACGGACTCGAACACTGAAGCTTTCTTT
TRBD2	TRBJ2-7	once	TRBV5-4	CASSPRLAGEEQYF	TGTGCCAGCAGCCCTAGACTAGCGGGAGAAGAGCAGTACTTC
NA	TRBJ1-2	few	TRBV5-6	CASSLQGLKGYTF	TGTGCCAGCAGCTTGCAGGGGTTGAAGGGCTACACCTTC
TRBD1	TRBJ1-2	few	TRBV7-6	CASSLTEGATANYGYTF	TGTGCCAGCAGTTTAACAGAGGGGGCTACAGCTAACTATGGCTACACCTTC
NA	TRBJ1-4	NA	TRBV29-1	CSVGSGREKLFF	TGCAGCGTTGGGTCAGGGCGGGAAAAACTGTTTTTT
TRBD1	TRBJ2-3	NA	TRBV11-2	CASSRDRGRQDTQYF	TGTGCCAGCAGCCGTGACAGGGGGCGACAAGATACGCAGTATTTT
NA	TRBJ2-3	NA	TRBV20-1	CSARTQPTGDTQYF	TGCAGTGCCCGAACACAACCCACGGGTGATACGCAGTATTTT
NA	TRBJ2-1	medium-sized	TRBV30	CAWSEVGAEQFF	TGTGCCTGGAGTGAAGTTGGGGCTGAGCAGTTCTTC
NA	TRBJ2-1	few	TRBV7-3	CASSLMDQRKYNEQFF	TGTGCCAGCAGCTTAATGGACCAGCGGAAGTACAATGAGCAGTTCTTC
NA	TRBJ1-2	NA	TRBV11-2	CASSLGIRGYTF	TGTGCCAGCAGCTTGGGTATCCGAGGCTACACCTTC
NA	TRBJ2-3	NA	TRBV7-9	CASSLGGITDTQYF	TGTGCCAGCAGCTTAGGCGGGATCACAGATACGCAGTATTTT
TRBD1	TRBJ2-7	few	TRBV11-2	CASSRTGSVYEQYF	TGTGCCAGCAGCCGGACAGGGAGCGTTTACGAGCAGTACTTC
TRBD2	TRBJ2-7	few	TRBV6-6	CASSYTGTNYEQYF	TGTGCCAGCAGTTACACCGGGACTAACTACGAGCAGTACTTC
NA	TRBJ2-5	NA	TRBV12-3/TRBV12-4	CASSWARQTQYF	TGTGCCAGCAGTTGGGCTCGACAGACCCAGTACTTC
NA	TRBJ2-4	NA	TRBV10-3	CAISGGPENIQYF	TGTGCCATCAGCGGAGGGCCTGAAAACATTCAGTACTTC
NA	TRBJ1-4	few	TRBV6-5	CASRIRWSGGKLFF	TGTGCCAGCAGGATTCGCTGGTCTGGTGGAAAACTGTTTTTT
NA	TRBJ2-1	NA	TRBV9	CASSSRALGGHNEQFF	TGTGCCAGCAGCTCCCGGGCGCTAGGAGGGCACAATGAGCAGTTCTTC
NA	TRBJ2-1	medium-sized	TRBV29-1	CSVEIYNEQFF	TGCAGCGTTGAAATCTACAATGAGCAGTTCTTC
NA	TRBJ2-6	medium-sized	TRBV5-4	CASSSAGANVLTF	TGTGCCAGCAGCTCCGCGGGGGCCAACGTCCTGACTTTC
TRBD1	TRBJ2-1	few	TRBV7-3	CASSLGQGRNEQFF	TGTGCCAGCAGCTTGGGACAGGGAAGGAATGAGCAGTTCTTC
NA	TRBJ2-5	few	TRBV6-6	CASSYTGRETQYF	TGTGCCAGCAGTTACACGGGGCGAGAGACCCAGTACTTC
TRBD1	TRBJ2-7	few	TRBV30	CASGTGLREQYF	TGTGCCTCCGGGACAGGGTTACGCGAGCAGTACTTC
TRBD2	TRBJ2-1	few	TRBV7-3	CASSFAGVNEQFF	TGTGCCAGCAGCTTCGCGGGAGTCAATGAGCAGTTCTTC
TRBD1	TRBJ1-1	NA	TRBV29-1	CSAFPQGRDTEAFF	TGCAGCGCTTTCCCACAGGGGAGGGACACTGAAGCTTTCTTT
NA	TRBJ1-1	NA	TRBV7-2	CASSFARGTEAFF	TGTGCCAGCAGCTTCGCAAGAGGAACTGAAGCTTTCTTT
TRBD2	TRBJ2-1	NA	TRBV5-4	CASSIGGRLDYNEQFF	TGTGCCAGCAGTATAGGCGGGAGGCTAGACTACAATGAGCAGTTCTTC
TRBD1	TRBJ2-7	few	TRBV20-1	CSATLSGTGVREQYF	TGCAGTGCTACCCTCTCCGGGACAGGGGTCCGCGAGCAGTACTTC
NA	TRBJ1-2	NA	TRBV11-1	CASRPGTSPYGYTF	TGTGCCAGCAGACCCGGGACAAGTCCTTATGGCTACACCTTC
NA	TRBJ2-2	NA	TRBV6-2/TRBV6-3	CASSYSSGRRARGTGELFF	TGTGCCAGCAGTTACTCCAGTGGGCGACGGGCACGGGGCACCGGGGAGCTGTTTTTT
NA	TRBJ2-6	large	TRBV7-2	CASSLESNSGANVLTF	TGTGCCAGCAGCTTAGAGTCAAACTCTGGGGCCAACGTCCTGACTTTC
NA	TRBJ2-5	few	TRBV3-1	CASSQSPTGNQETQYF	TGTGCCAGCAGCCAATCCCCAACAGGGAATCAAGAGACCCAGTACTTC
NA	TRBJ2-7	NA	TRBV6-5	CASSYARGYEQYF	TGTGCCAGCAGTTACGCACGGGGCTACGAGCAGTACTTC
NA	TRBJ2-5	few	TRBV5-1	CASRETTSAQYF	TGCGCCAGCAGGGAAACTACTAGTGCCCAGTACTTC
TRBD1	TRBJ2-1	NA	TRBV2	CASRETGTGGDEQFF	TGTGCCAGCAGGGAGACCGGGACAGGGGGGGATGAGCAGTTCTTC
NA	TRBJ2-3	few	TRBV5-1	CASSSWTSTDTQYF	TGCGCCAGCAGCTCTTGGACGAGCACAGATACGCAGTATTTT
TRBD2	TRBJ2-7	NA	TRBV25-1	CASSPPRSGRPYEQYF	TGTGCCAGCAGTCCCCCTAGGAGCGGGAGGCCCTACGAGCAGTACTTC
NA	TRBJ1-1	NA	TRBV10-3	CAIRDPGRENTEAFF	TGTGCCATTCGGGACCCCGGGAGGGAGAACACTGAAGCTTTCTTT
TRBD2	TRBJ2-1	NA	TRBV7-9	CASSPGGGRRTNEQFF	TGTGCCAGCAGCCCCGGTGGCGGGAGAAGAACCAATGAGCAGTTCTTC
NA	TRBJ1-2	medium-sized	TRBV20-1	CSGDLDNYGYTF	TGCAGTGGAGATCTCGATAACTATGGCTACACCTTC
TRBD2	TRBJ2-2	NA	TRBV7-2	CASSLAAGVSTGELFF	TGTGCCAGCAGCTTAGCGGCGGGAGTATCCACCGGGGAGCTGTTTTTT
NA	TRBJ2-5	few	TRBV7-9	CASSLEAGPRETQYF	TGTGCCAGCAGCTTAGAAGCAGGGCCCCGAGAGACCCAGTACTTC
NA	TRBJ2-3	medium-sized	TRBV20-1	CSASSLRTGTDTQYF	TGCAGTGCTAGTTCGTTGAGGACAGGCACAGATACGCAGTATTTT
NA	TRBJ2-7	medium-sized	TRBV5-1	CASKKEGISSYEQYF	TGCGCCAGCAAAAAGGAGGGCATATCTTCCTACGAGCAGTACTTC
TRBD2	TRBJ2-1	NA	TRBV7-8	CASSHSGRAGNEQFF	TGTGCCAGCAGCCACAGCGGGAGGGCCGGGAATGAGCAGTTCTTC
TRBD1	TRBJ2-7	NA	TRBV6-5	CASRGTGTYEQYF	TGTGCCAGCAGAGGGACAGGTACCTACGAGCAGTACTTC
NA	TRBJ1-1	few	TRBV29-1	CSVGGGFVTEAFF	TGCAGCGTTGGTGGGGGTTTTGTCACTGAAGCTTTCTTT
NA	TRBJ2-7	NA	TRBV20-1	CSARDVYEQYF	TGCAGTGCTAGAGATGTGTACGAGCAGTACTTC
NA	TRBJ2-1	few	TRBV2	CASSVVGNEQFF	TGTGCCAGCAGCGTCGTGGGGAATGAGCAGTTCTTC
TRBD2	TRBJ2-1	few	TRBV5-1	CASSLDASGRVDEQFF	TGCGCCAGCAGCTTGGATGCTAGCGGGAGGGTGGATGAGCAGTTCTTC
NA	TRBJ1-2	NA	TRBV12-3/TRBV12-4	CASSLGGAGGYTF	TGTGCCAGCAGTTTAGGAGGGGCTGGGGGCTACACCTTC
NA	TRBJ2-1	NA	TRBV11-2	CASSLETRSNEQFF	TGTGCCAGCAGCTTAGAAACTAGAAGCAATGAGCAGTTCTTC